These T cell receptor beta chains were read from a single sample in a study of identical twins. MiXCR was run by TCRdb on the 5' RACE reads, yielding one entry per CDR3 protein. The data show over 500,000 distinct CDR3 sequences, roughly a fifth seen once. These data were also filed under a second study, of T cells expressing NK-cell markers.

Sequenced sample: CD4+ T cells sorted from blood. These receptors were obtained from a young woman in good health. The CDR3 runs from the conserved cysteine through the conserved F or W. Fields, in order: J gene, D gene, clone size, V gene, CDR3 DNA, CDR3 protein. The D gene is left open where the match is weak. Clone size appears in some rows only: once, few, many, or a class for an expanded clone.

TRBJ2-5 | - | - | TRBV7-2 | TGTGCCAGCAGCTTATTAGGTCTGTTGCCAGAGACCCAGTACTTC | CASSLLGLLPETQYF
TRBJ2-7 | - | few | TRBV6-2/TRBV6-3 | TGTGCCAGCACCCCGCACGTCGAGGCCTACGAGCAGTACTTC | CASTPHVEAYEQYF
TRBJ2-5 | - | many | TRBV20-1 | TGCAGTGCTACGGGCCCCCTAGCCGAGACCCAGTACTTC | CSATGPLAETQYF
TRBJ2-1 | - | many | TRBV5-1 | TGCGCCAGCAGCTGGGACACGGGCAGTGAGCAGTTCTTC | CASSWDTGSEQFF
TRBJ2-7 | TRBD1 | - | TRBV29-1 | TGCAGCGTTGAAGGGCCGCCGGGACAGGGGGCCCGATCCTACGAGCAGTACTTC | CSVEGPPGQGARSYEQYF
TRBJ2-7 | TRBD2 | - | TRBV19 | TGTGCCTCAACCCCGACGGCTAGCGGGGCCACCGAGCAGTACTTC | CASTPTASGATEQYF
TRBJ2-7 | TRBD1 | - | TRBV5-1 | TGCGCCAGCAGCCCCCGTCCGGGACAGGGGGACGAGCGGTACTTC | CASSPRPGQGDERYF
TRBJ1-1 | - | - | TRBV2 | TGTGCCAGCGCAGGGGTGGGCACTGAAGCTTTCTTT | CASAGVGTEAFF
TRBJ1-1 | TRBD1 | few | TRBV9 | TGTGCCAGCAGCGTCAGGGGGCGAAACACTGAAGCTTTCTTT | CASSVRGRNTEAFF
TRBJ2-1 | - | - | TRBV11-3 | TGTGCCAGCAGCTTGGGGGGAAGGAGGGAGCAGTTCTTC | CASSLGGRREQFF
TRBJ1-6 | - | - | TRBV7-9 | TGTGCCAGCAGCTTGTTGACAATACCCCTCCACTTT | CASSLLTIPLHF
TRBJ1-2 | - | few | TRBV7-2 | TGTGCCAGCAGCTTAGACCGGGGTCAACACTATGGCTACACCTTC | CASSLDRGQHYGYTF
TRBJ2-1 | - | - | TRBV7-9 | TGTGCCAGCAGTGGGTATGCACGCTCCTACAATGAGCAGTTCTTC | CASSGYARSYNEQFF
TRBJ2-6 | - | few | TRBV20-1 | TGCAGTGCTAGAGATCGCAGGGCCGGGGCCAACGTCCTGACTTTC | CSARDRRAGANVLTF
TRBJ2-3 | TRBD2 | - | TRBV5-1 | TGCGCCAGCAGCATAGCGGGGAACACAGATACGCAGTATTTT | CASSIAGNTDTQYF
TRBJ1-1 | - | few | TRBV5-1 | TGCGCCAGCAGCTGGGGTCCTGTTTCGAACACTGAAGCTTTCTTT | CASSWGPVSNTEAFF
TRBJ2-5 | - | - | TRBV9 | TGTGCCAGCACACCGGGGCAAGAGACCCAGTACTTC | CASTPGQETQYF
TRBJ1-1 | TRBD1 | - | TRBV5-1 | TGCGCCAGCACGATCGGGACAGCGAACACTGAAGCTTTCTTT | CASTIGTANTEAFF
TRBJ2-1 | - | few | TRBV5-1 | TGCGCCAGCAGCTTGGTTCCCGGTTCCTACAATGAGCAGTTCTTC | CASSLVPGSYNEQFF
TRBJ1-1 | - | - | TRBV12-3/TRBV12-4 | TGTGCCAGCAGTTTAATTGGCAGGAACACTGAAGCTTTCTTT | CASSLIGRNTEAFF
TRBJ2-2 | TRBD2 | - | TRBV7-7 | TGTGCCAGCAGCTTAAGGCTAGCGGGATTAGCAGCGGGGGAGCTGTTTTTT | CASSLRLAGLAAGELFF
TRBJ2-1 | - | few | TRBV11-2 | TGTGCCAGCAGACTCCCCGGGACAAACTACAATGAGCAGTTCTTC | CASRLPGTNYNEQFF
TRBJ2-5 | - | few | TRBV20-1 | TGCAGTGCTTCCGGGACGGCTCCAGAGACCCAGTACTTC | CSASGTAPETQYF
TRBJ2-1 | - | - | TRBV6-2/TRBV6-3 | TGTGCCAGCCAAGGCGGGAACTACAATGAGCAGTTCTTC | CASQGGNYNEQFF
TRBJ1-4 | TRBD1 | - | TRBV3-1 | TGTGCCAGCAGCCAAGAAGGGACAGGGACCTACCTAATGTTTTTT | CASSQEGTGTYLMFF
TRBJ2-7 | TRBD2 | - | TRBV5-5 | TGTGCCAGCTCCGGCTTTCTGGCGGGAGGGACCGAGCAGTACTTC | CASSGFLAGGTEQYF
TRBJ1-1 | - | - | TRBV5-1 | TGCGCCAGCAGCTTTGGTGCGGATACTGAAGCTTTCTTT | CASSFGADTEAFF
TRBJ2-5 | - | - | TRBV15 | TGTGCCACCGGTCAGGACCGCCAAGAGACCCAGTACTTC | CATGQDRQETQYF
TRBJ2-1 | TRBD1 | - | TRBV10-2 | TGCGCCAGCCATTACCGGGACAGGCTTAACATCGGCTACAATGAGCAGTTCTTC | CASHYRDRLNIGYNEQFF
TRBJ1-4 | - | few | TRBV29-1 | TGCAGCGTTGATAGGGCCCTGGGAGGTGAAAAACTGTTTTTT | CSVDRALGGEKLFF
TRBJ2-3 | - | few | TRBV5-1 | TGCGCCAGCAGCTTGGAACTGCCCGGAGATACGCAGTATTTT | CASSLELPGDTQYF
TRBJ2-3 | - | - | TRBV5-1 | TGCGCCAGCAGCTTGGTGATAGCGGTAGATACGCAGTATTTT | CASSLVIAVDTQYF
TRBJ1-1 | - | - | TRBV5-1 | TGCGCCAGCAGCCTCTATTCGTTGGGGAACACTGAAGCTTTCTTT | CASSLYSLGNTEAFF
TRBJ2-3 | - | few | TRBV15 | TGTGCCACCAGCAGAGCCCCCCTGGGGACAGATACGCAGTATTTT | CATSRAPLGTDTQYF
TRBJ1-3 | - | few | TRBV7-9 | TGTGCCAGCACCTTAGGAGTCTCTGGAAACACCATATATTTT | CASTLGVSGNTIYF
TRBJ2-7 | - | - | TRBV4-3 | TGCGCCAGCAGCCAAGATCGGACTTTATCTTACGAGCAGTACTTC | CASSQDRTLSYEQYF
TRBJ2-3 | - | many | TRBV20-1 | TGCAGTGCAACAGGGACAGATACGCAGTATTTT | CSATGTDTQYF
TRBJ2-4 | - | - | TRBV25-1 | TGTGCCAGCAGTGAATCGAACAGGAAAGCCAAAAACATTCAGTACTTC | CASSESNRKAKNIQYF
TRBJ2-2 | - | - | TRBV7-2 | TGTGCCAGCAGCCCCGGGACCCTAACCGGGGAGCTGTTTTTT | CASSPGTLTGELFF
TRBJ2-3 | - | few | TRBV20-1 | TGCAGTGTCAGACGGGGACTCCGCACAGATACGCAGTATTTT | CSVRRGLRTDTQYF
TRBJ2-2 | - | few | TRBV5-1 | TGCGCCAGCAGCTTGGAGAGAGGGTTGAAGGGGGAGCTGTTTTTT | CASSLERGLKGELFF
TRBJ1-2 | - | - | TRBV10-3 | TGTGCCATCAGTTATTCCGGGACTGGGGGCTACACCTTC | CAISYSGTGGYTF
TRBJ1-5 | - | few | TRBV20-1 | TGCAGTGCTAGATACAGGGACCGCGGGTCGCCCCAGCATTTT | CSARYRDRGSPQHF
TRBJ2-3 | TRBD2 | - | TRBV27 | TGTGCCAGCAGGCGGGGGGCCGGCACAGATACGCAGTATTTT | CASRRGAGTDTQYF
TRBJ2-2 | - | - | TRBV5-1 | TGCGCCAGCAGCCCGGACTCCCAGGGCCCCCTCACCGGGGAGCTGTTTTTT | CASSPDSQGPLTGELFF
TRBJ1-1 | - | few | TRBV18 | TGTGCCAGCTCAGGGTCAGAGAACACTGAAGCTTTCTTT | CASSGSENTEAFF
TRBJ2-7 | - | - | TRBV4-3 | TGCGCCAGCAGCCAAGCGGCCGGAACCGCCTCCTACGAGCAGTACTTC | CASSQAAGTASYEQYF
TRBJ2-5 | - | few | TRBV7-2 | TGTGCCAGCAGCTTAGGGGTGCGGGAAGAGACCCAGTACTTC | CASSLGVREETQYF
TRBJ2-1 | TRBD2 | - | TRBV6-8 | TGTGCCAGCATCCAAGCCGGGACTAGTATTCCGGAAGAGCAGTTCTTC | CASIQAGTSIPEEQFF
TRBJ2-7 | - | - | TRBV12-3/TRBV12-4 | TGTGCCAGCAGCCCCGCGACTATCTACGAGCAGTACTTC | CASSPATIYEQYF
TRBJ2-5 | TRBD2 | - | TRBV5-1 | TGCGCCAGCAGCACGGGACTAGCGGAAGAGACCCAGTACTTC | CASSTGLAEETQYF
TRBJ2-3 | TRBD1 | - | TRBV20-1 | TGCAGCCCCGGACAGGGCAGCACAGATACGCAGTATTTT | CSPGQGSTDTQYF
TRBJ1-2 | - | - | TRBV20-1 | TGCAGTGTATACCACAATGGCTACACCTTC | CSVYHNGYTF
TRBJ2-5 | - | - | TRBV20-1 | TGCAGTGCTAGAACCCCGAGACAGTTTTACGAGACCCAGTACTTC | CSARTPRQFYETQYF